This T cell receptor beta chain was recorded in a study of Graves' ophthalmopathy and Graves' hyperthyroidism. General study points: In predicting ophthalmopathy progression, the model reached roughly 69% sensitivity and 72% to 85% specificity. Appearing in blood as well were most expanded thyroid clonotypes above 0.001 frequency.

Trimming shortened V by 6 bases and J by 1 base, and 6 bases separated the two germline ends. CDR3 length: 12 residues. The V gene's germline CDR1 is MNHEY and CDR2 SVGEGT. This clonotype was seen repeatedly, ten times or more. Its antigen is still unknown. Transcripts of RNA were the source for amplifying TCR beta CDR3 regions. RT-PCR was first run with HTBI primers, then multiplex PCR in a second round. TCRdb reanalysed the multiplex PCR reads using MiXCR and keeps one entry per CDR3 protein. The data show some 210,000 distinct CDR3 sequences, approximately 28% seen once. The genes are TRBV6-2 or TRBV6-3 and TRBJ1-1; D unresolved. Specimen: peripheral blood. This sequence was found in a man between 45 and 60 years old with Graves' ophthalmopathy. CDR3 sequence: CASRLANTEAFF. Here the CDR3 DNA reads TGTGCCAGCAGGTTGGCGAACACTGAAGCTTTCTTT.